This T cell receptor beta chain derives from a study of blood T cell repertoires in COVID-19. Study as a whole: Nucleic acid was either cDNA or gDNA, and it came from T cells, B-cell-depleted T cells, or PBMCs.

The repertoire was sequenced with immunoSEQ multiplex PCR; TCRdb's copy has only in-frame clones and lacks some. The sample holds around 300,000 clones, 80% to 90% seen once. The V and J ends lost 5 bases and 5 bases respectively, with 10 bases between them. This CDR3 contains 13 residues. Looked up from germline, CDR1 is SNHLY and CDR2 is FYNNEI. The chain recombines TRBV2 with TRBJ1-5, with a weak D call TRBD1 (5 bases). The source material was peripheral blood. The sequence was obtained from a woman between 65 and 79 years old with acute or convalescent COVID-19. The chain's CDR3 is CASSLGEYQPQHF. The CDR3, as DNA: TGTGCCAGCAGTCTAGGGGAATATCAGCCCCAGCATTTT.